Below, 27 T cell receptor beta chains from the same sample are listed, as sequenced in a study of human T cells and chemical hapten exposure. Each CDR3 protein gets one entry after TCRdb re-called the RACE reads with MiXCR. Among roughly 100,000 distinct CDR3 sequences listed, roughly an eighth were seen once. As for time point: pre-sensitization, week 0. This sample's treatment: therapeutic diphenylcyclopropenone sensitization with weekly scalp DPC. The specimen was whole blood, collected in connection with sensitization to the hapten diphenylcyclopropenone (DPC). The receptor source for this set is a woman between 45 and 65 years old with alopecia areata. Some clones in this sample may be carry-over from other donors' samples.

The chain joins TRBV6-2 or TRBV6-3 to TRBJ2-7; D may correspond to TRBD1 or TRBD2 (7 bases each). CDR3 length: 17 amino acids. V gave up 5 bases and J gave up 2 bases, with 22 bases separating them. Germline CDR1 MNHEY, CDR2 SVGEGT. CDR3 bases: TGTGCCAGCAGTCCCCGGGGAGGGGGCGCAGCGCCCTACGAGCAGTACTTC. This translates into CASSPRGGGAAPYEQYF.

This clonotype was recorded a few times. The chain couples TRBV2 to TRBJ1-2; tentatively, D is TRBD1 (6 bases). V was clipped by 7 bases and J by 4 bases, with 25 bases between them. This CDR3 is 17 amino acids long. Germline V gene sequence: CDR1 SNHLY, CDR2 FYNNEI. CDR3 loop: CASIQGPGLTGGYGYTF. For the CDR3, the DNA is TGTGCCAGCATCCAAGGCCCGGGGCTGACAGGCGGCTATGGCTACACCTTC.

This clonotype was seen repeatedly, ten times or more. The chain joins TRBV5-4 to TRBJ2-5; 8 bases are shared with TRBD1. Germline V gene sequence: CDR1 SGHNT, CDR2 YYREEE (reference sequence). The CDR3 covers 14 residues. The V segment lost 4 bases and the J segment 5 bases; nucleotides outside the gene matches: 7. CDR3 region: CASSLQGAEETQYF. For the CDR3, the DNA is TGTGCCAGCAGCCTCCAGGGGGCAGAGGAGACCCAGTACTTC.

This clonotype has a handful of counts. The J gene is TRBJ1-4, the V gene TRBV7-9, with no clear D. Germline V lookup: CDR1 SEHNR, CDR2 FQNEAQ (reference sequence). This CDR3 is built from 16 residues. The V end was cut by 5 bases, the J end by 2 bases, with 15 bases between. The CDR3 coding sequence is TGTGCCAGCAGCCTAACCGCCCAAGGGACTAATGAAAAACTGTTTTTT. Translation: CASSLTAQGTNEKLFF.

This chain connects TRBV5-6 to TRBJ1-1; D is unclear. The CDR3 covers 13 residues. Trimming pared 4 bases from V and 6 bases from J, leaving 13 bases between. Per germline, CDR1 SGHDT and CDR2 YYEEEE. CDR3 in DNA: TGTGCCAGCAGCGGATTCTTGATATCTGAAGCTTTCTTT. Translating it yields CASSGFLISEAFF.

At least ten counts were recorded for this clonotype. The chain has TRBV12-3 or TRBV12-4 and TRBJ1-4, with D uncertain. CDR3 size: 12 residues. The V end lost 5 bases, the J end lost 8 bases, and 9 bases lay between the germline ends. CDR3 region: CASSQGGEKLFF. CDR3 DNA: TGTGCCAGCAGTCAAGGCGGGGAAAAACTGTTTTTT.

This sequence joins TRBV5-6 and TRBJ2-7; 8 bases line up with TRBD1. CDR3 size: 13 residues. Per germline, CDR1 SGHDT and CDR2 YYEEEE. With 1 base clipped from V and 4 bases from J, the junction kept 1 base outside the gene matches. CDR3 amino acids: CASSLHRGYEQYF. In DNA form, the CDR3 reads TGTGCCAGCAGCTTGCACAGGGGGTACGAGCAGTACTTC.

The chain is built from TRBV5-5 and TRBJ2-7, with 12 bases aligning to TRBD2. The CDR3 is made up of 16 amino acids. The V gene's germline CDR1 is SGHKS and CDR2 YYEKEE (reference sequence). Trimming at V came to 0 bases and at J to 4 bases, leaving 5 bases not matched to a gene. The DNA for the CDR3 is TGTGCCAGCAGCTTGGGACTAGCGGGAGACCCTTACGAGCAGTACTTC. As protein: CASSLGLAGDPYEQYF. The full variable domain, its missing parts supplied by reference TRBV5-5 and TRBJ2-7, is DAGVTQSPTHLIKTRGQQVTLRCSPISGHKSVSWYQQVLGQGPQFIFQYYEKEERGRGNFPDRFSARQFPNYSSELNVNALLLGDSALYLCASSLGLAGDPYEQYFGPGTRLTVT.

The genes are TRBV7-2 and TRBJ2-3; the match to TRBD2 covers 15 bases. This CDR3 contains 18 residues. V shed 4 bases, J shed 4 bases, and the junction held 9 bases outside the gene matches. Germline V lookup: CDR1 SGHTA, CDR2 FQGNSA. The CDR3, as DNA: TGTGCCAGCAGCTCGTCGGGACTAGCGGGGGGAATCTCAGATACGCAGTATTTT. This gives the protein CASSSSGLAGGISDTQYF. Supplemented by reference TRBV7-2 and TRBJ2-3, the full variable domain reads GAGVSQSPSNKVTEKGKDVELRCDPISGHTALYWYRQSLGQGLEFLIYFQGNSAPDKSGLPSDRFSAERTGGSVSTLTIQRTQQEDSAVYLCASSSSGLAGGISDTQYFGPGTRLTVL.

This clonotype was counted a few times. This chain connects TRBV7-2 to TRBJ2-5, with a weak D call TRBD2 (6 bases). This CDR3 is 17 amino acids long. Trimming took 5 bases from V and 4 from J, leaving 23 bases between them. Germline V CDR1 and CDR2: SGHTA, FQGNSA. In DNA, the CDR3 is TGTGCCAGCAGCCGAGGTTTTGGAGGGGAGGAATCAGAGACCCAGTACTTC. Protein sequence: CASSRGFGGEESETQYF.

This clonotype was counted between two and nine times. The V and J genes are TRBV29-1 and TRBJ2-3, with 14 bases matching TRBD2. The CDR3 loop spans 18 amino acids. Germline loops: CDR1 SQVTM, CDR2 ANQGSEA. Trimming cost V 7 bases and J 4 bases; bases outside gene matches: 16. CDR3 in DNA: TGCAGCGCGTCGGGGAGGGGGACTAGCGGGAGTGGAGCAGATACGCAGTATTTT. Protein product: CSASGRGTSGSGADTQYF.

This clonotype was detected a few times. The chain couples TRBV7-2 to TRBJ2-1, with a weak D call TRBD1 (5 bases). CDR1 SGHTA and CDR2 FQGNSA come from the germline V gene. V was cut by 5 bases and J by 5 bases, with 13 bases left in between. This CDR3 contains 14 residues. The CDR3 is CASSPRQRNNEQFF. As DNA, the CDR3 is TGTGCCAGCAGCCCACGACAGAGGAACAATGAGCAGTTCTTC.

The V call is TRBV19, the J call TRBJ2-1, with 11 bases aligning to TRBD2. J was trimmed by 5 bases and V by 7 bases; bases with no gene match: 4. CDR1 and CDR2 (germline): LNHDA, SQIVND (reference sequence). The CDR3 has 14 amino acids. The CDR3 sequence is CASTASGRHNEQFF. In DNA form, the CDR3 reads TGTGCCAGTACGGCTAGCGGGAGGCACAATGAGCAGTTCTTC.

This clonotype was recorded many times. J is TRBJ2-3 and V is TRBV2; D is uncertain. V was shortened by 2 bases and J by 0 bases, with 9 bases between the two germline ends. Germline V CDR1 and CDR2: SNHLY, FYNNEI. The CDR3 is 15 residues long. The CDR3 region has the DNA TGTGCCAGCAGTGAAAGGTGGAAGAGCACAGATACGCAGTATTTT. Its protein product is CASSERWKSTDTQYF.

This clonotype was counted between two and nine times. The CDR3 is CASGQGTNNEQFF. CDR3 DNA sequence: TGTGCCAGCGGACAGGGAACGAACAATGAGCAGTTCTTC. The chain is built from TRBV7-9 and TRBJ2-1; TRBD1 aligns across 8 bases. The CDR3 has 13 amino acids. Per germline, CDR1 SEHNR and CDR2 FQNEAQ (reference sequence). The J segment lost 5 bases and the V segment lost 8 bases, leaving 5 bases of the junction unmatched.

This clonotype has a count of ten or more. This chain joins TRBV18 and TRBJ1-2; the match to TRBD1 covers 7 bases. V dropped 6 bases and J dropped 3; count of bases not matched to a gene: 4. CDR3 size: 13 residues. Germline CDR1 is KGHSH and CDR2 is LQKENI. CDR3 sequence (DNA): TGTGCCAGCTCGGGAGACAGGGACTATGGCTACACCTTC. Translated: CASSGDRDYGYTF.

This clonotype has a handful of counts. V is TRBV7-2 and J is TRBJ2-3, with D possibly TRBD1 on 6 matching bases. CDR1 and CDR2 from the germline V gene are SGHTA and FQGNSA. This CDR3 contains 14 residues. The germline V and J ends were trimmed by 0 bases and 4 bases, with 8 bases remaining between them. The CDR3 is CASSLATGSDTQYF. CDR3 sequence (DNA): TGTGCCAGCAGCTTAGCGACAGGATCAGATACGCAGTATTTT.

This clonotype has at least ten counts. The chain employs TRBV5-1 and TRBJ2-3; D might be TRBD1 (6 bases). This CDR3 has 14 residues. V lost 0 bases and J 4 bases, leaving 9 bases between the germline ends. Germline V lookup: CDR1 SGHRS, CDR2 YFSETQ. In nucleotides, the CDR3 is TGCGCCAGCAGCTTGGGACAGGCCTCAGATACGCAGTATTTT. This gives the protein CASSLGQASDTQYF.

The CDR3 sequence is CASSLKGQGSSDTQYF. CDR3 DNA sequence: TGTGCCAGCAGCTTGAAAGGACAGGGATCGTCAGATACGCAGTATTTT. The rearrangement joins TRBV11-2 to TRBJ2-3, with TRBD1 matching 8 bases. CDR3 length equals 16 residues. After removal of 3 bases from V and 4 bases from J, the junction contained 9 bases not matched to a gene. The germline V gene encodes CDR1 SGHAT and CDR2 FQNNGV.

The chain is built from TRBV3-1 and TRBJ2-7; D assignment may be TRBD1 or TRBD2 (5 bases each). The V end was cut by 2 bases, the J end by 0 bases, with 11 bases between. In germline, CDR1 is LGHDT, CDR2 YNNKEL (reference sequence). The CDR3 has 15 amino acids. The CDR3 here is CASSQHPGSSYEQYF. As DNA, the CDR3 is TGTGCCAGCAGCCAACATCCAGGGAGCTCCTACGAGCAGTACTTC.

CDR3 sequence reads: CASQGRWGDTEAFF. Written as DNA, the CDR3 is TGTGCCAGCCAAGGGAGGTGGGGCGACACTGAAGCTTTCTTT. This chain links TRBV28 with TRBJ1-1; D possibly corresponds to TRBD1 (5 bases). The germline V gene encodes CDR1 MDHEN and CDR2 SYDVKM. The length of the CDR3 is 14 residues. The ends were cut back, 8 bases at V and 3 bases at J, with 16 bases in the middle.

The V gene is TRBV28, the J gene TRBJ1-5; D gene uncertain. The germline V and J ends were trimmed by 5 bases and 8 bases, with 10 bases remaining between them. This CDR3 is 12 amino acids long. Germline V gene sequence: CDR1 MDHEN, CDR2 SYDVKM. The CDR3 is CASSTPTKPQHF. CDR3 coding DNA: TGTGCCAGCAGTACCCCGACCAAGCCCCAGCATTTT.

This clonotype was seen only a few times. The rearrangement uses TRBV11-2 and TRBJ2-2, with D uncertain. The CDR3 consists of 16 residues. V lost 2 bases and J lost 1, with 11 bases in between. CDR1 is SGHAT, CDR2 FQNNGV, per germline. Here the CDR3 DNA reads TGTGCCAGCAGCTTAACGAGACCGGAGAACACCGGGGAGCTGTTTTTT. It encodes CASSLTRPENTGELFF. The full variable domain, its missing parts supplied by reference TRBV11-2 and TRBJ2-2, is EAGVAQSPRYKIIEKRQSVAFWCNPISGHATLYWYQQILGQGPKLLIQFQNNGVVDDSQLPKDRFSAERLKGVDSTLKIQPAKLEDSAVYLCASSLTRPENTGELFFGEGSRLTVL.

V usage is TRBV4-3 and J usage is TRBJ2-1, with 8 bases aligning to TRBD1. Germline loops: CDR1 LGHNA, CDR2 YSLEER. There are 14 residues in the CDR3. Losses at the gene ends were 3 bases for V and 6 bases for J; bases not matched to a gene: 4. CDR3 loop: CASSQVDRVNEQFF. The CDR3 DNA sequence: TGCGCCAGCAGCCAGGTGGACAGGGTCAATGAGCAGTTCTTC.

This clonotype showed up just a few times. V is TRBV9 and J is TRBJ2-5; D uncertain. Germline CDR1 reads SGDLS; CDR2 reads YYNGEE. The CDR3 consists of 13 residues. V shed 2 bases and J shed 2 bases, with 7 bases lying between them. The chain's CDR3 is CASSVSRQETQYF. The CDR3 DNA reads TGTGCCAGCAGCGTTAGTCGGCAAGAGACCCAGTACTTC.

This clonotype has only a few counts. This rearrangement joins TRBV6-6 to TRBJ2-5; no clear D. This CDR3 spans 14 amino acids. CDR1 is MNHNY and CDR2 is SVGAGI in the germline V gene (reference sequence). Trimming took off 0 bases at V and 4 bases at J, with 9 bases between the two ends. This CDR3 is CASSYSTLGETQYF. The DNA for the CDR3 is TGTGCCAGCAGTTACTCGACACTGGGAGAGACCCAGTACTTC.

This clonotype was counted between two and nine times. V usage is TRBV7-6 and J usage is TRBJ1-1; D is uncertain. This CDR3 has 13 amino acids. Germline V gene sequence: CDR1 SGHVS, CDR2 FNYEAQ. Between the trimmed V and J ends, which lost 0 bases and 8 bases, there was a span of 10 bases. The CDR3 region has the DNA TGTGCCAGCAGCTTAGCGCGGGCCGAGGAAGCTTTCTTT. This translates into CASSLARAEEAFF.